The 8 T cell receptor beta chains given below trace back to one sample, sequenced in a study of CD8 T cells in ankylosing spondylitis. TCRdb redid the calling of the 5' RACE reads with MiXCR, one entry per CDR3 protein. This repertoire shows 270,000 or so distinct CDR3 sequences, about a sixth found once; its top ten account for less than 35%. Sequenced: blood, either unsorted or a sorted T cell fraction (not recorded which). The receptors stem from a male donor with ankylosing spondylitis or in good health (not recorded which).

This clonotype was seen at least ten times. The CDR3 protein is CASSQGGGVREQYF. CDR3 sequence (DNA): TGCGCCAGCAGCCAAGGAGGGGGAGTGAGGGAGCAGTACTTC. The V gene is TRBV4-1, the J gene TRBJ2-7; TRBD1 might be the D (6 bases). The CDR3 is 14 residues long. Germline V gene sequence: CDR1 MGHRA, CDR2 YSYEKL. V shed 1 base and J shed 7 bases, with 14 bases lying between them.

This clonotype has just a few counts. This sequence joins TRBV7-2 and TRBJ2-7; the D gene is possibly TRBD2 (5 bases). Trimming left V 4 bases short and J 3 bases short, with 10 bases between. This CDR3 spans 13 amino acids. In germline, CDR1 is SGHTA, CDR2 FQGNSA. CDR3 protein: CASSSGLDYEQYF. For the CDR3, the DNA is TGTGCCAGCAGCTCCGGACTCGACTACGAGCAGTACTTC.

The genes are TRBV29-1 and TRBJ2-1, with 10 bases identical to TRBD2. After removal of 6 bases from V and 0 bases from J, the junction contained 5 bases not matched to a gene. Germline V gene data show CDR1 as SQVTM and CDR2 as ANQGSEA. The CDR3 is 15 amino acids. This CDR3 reads CSVASGRVSYNEQFF. CDR3 bases: TGCAGCGTAGCTAGCGGGAGAGTCTCCTACAATGAGCAGTTCTTC.

The rearrangement links TRBV29-1 to TRBJ2-3, with D possibly being TRBD1 (6 bases). There are 14 residues in the CDR3. Germline V lookup: CDR1 SQVTM, CDR2 ANQGSEA. The CDR3 reads CTVNGQSATDTQYF. In DNA form, the CDR3 reads TGCACCGTGAACGGACAGTCGGCCACAGATACGCAGTATTTT.

This clonotype was seen ten or more times. The chain uses TRBV29-1 and TRBJ2-3, with D hard to call. Between the trimmed V and J ends, which lost 6 bases and 9 bases, there was a span of 10 bases. This CDR3 is built from 10 residues. Germline V lookup: CDR1 SQVTM, CDR2 ANQGSEA. The CDR3 region is CSVFQRTQYF. CDR3 sequence (DNA): TGCAGCGTATTCCAGAGGACGCAGTATTTT.

This clonotype was found a few times. The CDR3 reads CASSVDTSLAYEQYF. The CDR3 DNA reads TGTGCCAGCAGCGTAGATACCAGTCTCGCCTACGAGCAGTACTTC. This sequence joins TRBV9 and TRBJ2-7, with unresolved D. Per the germline V gene, CDR1 is SGDLS and CDR2 is YYNGEE. Trimming stripped 0 bases from V and 2 bases from J, with 12 bases between. This CDR3 has 15 amino acids.

The DNA for the CDR3 is TGCGCCAGCAGCCAAGAGTCGGGGGAAAGCCTTTATGGCTACACCTTC. The encoded protein is CASSQESGESLYGYTF. The chain couples TRBV4-1 to TRBJ1-2, with D tentatively TRBD1 (5 bases). This CDR3 is built from 16 residues. The germline gives CDR1 MGHRA, CDR2 YSYEKL. Trimming pared 0 bases from V and 5 bases from J, leaving 16 bases between.

V usage is TRBV12-3 or TRBV12-4 and J usage is TRBJ2-1, with a weak D call TRBD1 (5 bases). The CDR3 has 14 residues. Trimming removed 6 bases from V and 4 bases from J, with 13 bases in between. The CDR3 DNA follows: TGTGCCAGCAGGCTGGGGCAGGCGTACAATGAGCAGTTCTTC. Its protein is CASRLGQAYNEQFF.